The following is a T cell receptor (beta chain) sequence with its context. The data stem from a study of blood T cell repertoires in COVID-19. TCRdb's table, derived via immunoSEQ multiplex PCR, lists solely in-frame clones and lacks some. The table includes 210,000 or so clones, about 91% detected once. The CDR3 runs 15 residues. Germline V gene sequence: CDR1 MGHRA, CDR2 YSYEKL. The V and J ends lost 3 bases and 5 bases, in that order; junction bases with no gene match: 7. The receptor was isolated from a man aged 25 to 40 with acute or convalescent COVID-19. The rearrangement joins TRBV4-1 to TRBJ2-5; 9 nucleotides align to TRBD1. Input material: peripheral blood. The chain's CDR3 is CASSHTGGYGETQYF. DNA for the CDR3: TGCGCCAGCAGCCATACAGGGGGCTATGGGGAGACCCAGTACTTC.